The 17 T cell receptor beta chains reported below all come from one sample, sequenced in a study of regulatory and conventional T cells in RAG deficiency. Sequenced by immunoSEQ multiplex PCR; TCRdb stores in-frame clones only, minus some. This sample yields around 37,000 clones, of which roughly 90% are seen a single time; approximately 15% belongs to the top ten. In addition, the sample was reused for a study of regulatory T cells. This second study says: The PCR used 52 TRBV and 13 TRBJ primers.

Sequencing input: CD8+ T cells sorted from blood. The receptors here all came from a human donor in good health.

V gene TRBV15 combines with J gene TRBJ2-5, with TRBD2 matching 10 bases. CDR1 is LNHNV and CDR2 is YYDKDF in the germline V gene (reference sequence). V gave up 3 bases and J gave up 4 bases; unmatched junction bases: 5. The CDR3 runs 15 residues. CDR3 coding DNA: TGTGCCACCAGCAGGGGCCGACTAGCGGGAGAGACCCAGTACTTC. This gives the protein CATSRGRLAGETQYF.

The V call is TRBV7-2, the J call TRBJ2-5; TRBD2 aligns across 8 bases. This CDR3 spans 14 amino acids. From germline, CDR1 is SGHTA and CDR2 FQGNSA. V was pared by 5 bases and J by 5 bases, with 7 bases of the junction left unmatched. CDR3 sequence reads: CASSRGGALETQYF. CDR3 nucleotides: TGTGCCAGCAGCCGGGGGGGGGCCCTTGAGACCCAGTACTTC.

The chain employs TRBV7-9 and TRBJ2-7; possible D gene TRBD1, 6 bases. Germline V gene sequence: CDR1 SEHNR, CDR2 FQNEAQ (reference sequence). V was shortened by 6 bases and J by 3 bases, with 15 bases between the two germline ends. This CDR3 has 14 amino acids. CDR3 sequence: CASSISGADYEQYF. CDR3 sequence (DNA): TGTGCCAGCAGTATCTCAGGGGCAGACTACGAGCAGTACTTC.

This chain uses TRBV30 with TRBJ1-1; D is undetermined. The ends were cut back, 3 bases at V and 7 bases at J, with 12 bases in the middle. Per germline, CDR1 GTSNPN and CDR2 SVGIG (reference sequence). The CDR3 sequence is 12 residues long. For the CDR3, the DNA is TGTGCCTGGAGCGGGGAGACTGGTGAAGCTTTCTTT. Translating gives CAWSGETGEAFF.

J is TRBJ2-7 and V is TRBV13, with no clear D. With 5 bases removed from V and 0 bases from J, the gap between germline ends came to 17 bases. CDR3 length equals 16 residues. Germline V lookup: CDR1 PRHDT, CDR2 FYEKMQ (reference sequence). The CDR3 bases are TGTGCCAGCAGCCCCCGCCCCGAACAAGGCTCCTACGAGCAGTACTTC. It translates to CASSPRPEQGSYEQYF.

The rearrangement uses TRBV28 and TRBJ1-1; tentative D call: TRBD1 (5 bases). Trimming stripped 5 bases from V and 4 bases from J, with 14 bases between. The CDR3 is 14 amino acids. Germline V gene lookup returns CDR1 MDHEN and CDR2 SYDVKM. CDR3 in amino acids: CASSLVGGGTEAFF. CDR3 in DNA: TGTGCCAGCAGTCTCGTTGGGGGGGGCACTGAAGCTTTCTTT.

The chain employs TRBV2 and TRBJ1-5; TRBD1 agrees at 8 bases. This CDR3 is built from 15 residues. Trimming removed 6 bases from V and 3 bases from J; junction bases left unmatched: 7. Per the germline V gene, CDR1 is SNHLY and CDR2 is FYNNEI. The CDR3 here is CASSRGQGANQPQHF. For the CDR3, the DNA is TGTGCCAGCAGCCGTGGACAGGGTGCCAATCAGCCCCAGCATTTT.

This rearrangement joins TRBV25-1 to TRBJ1-6; D possibly corresponds to TRBD1 (6 bases). V lost 2 bases and J 0 bases, leaving 14 bases between the germline ends. CDR3 size: 18 residues. The germline CDR1 and CDR2 sequences are MGHDK and SYGVNS. CDR3 nucleotide sequence: TGTGCCAGCAGTGAACTCCCGACAGGCAGCTCCTATAATTCACCCCTCCACTTT. This encodes CASSELPTGSSYNSPLHF.

The rearrangement links TRBV7-8 to TRBJ1-6; the D is unclear. The length of the CDR3 is 13 residues. Trimming cost V 4 bases and J 9 bases, with 10 bases left between them. CDR1 is SGHVS, CDR2 FQNEAQ, per germline. The CDR3 region has the DNA TGTGCCAGCAGCTCTAAACCTAGTTCACCCCTCCACTTT. Translation gives CASSSKPSSPLHF.

The J gene is TRBJ1-4, the V gene TRBV27; 9 bases map to TRBD1. Germline V gene lookup returns CDR1 MNHEY and CDR2 SMNVEV (reference sequence). CDR3 length: 15 amino acids. V gave up 5 bases and J gave up 7 bases; unmatched junction bases: 8. The chain's CDR3 is CASSRRDRETEKLFF. The CDR3 nucleotides are TGTGCCAGCAGTAGGAGGGACAGGGAAACTGAAAAACTGTTTTTT.

CDR3 sequence (DNA): TGTGCCAGCAGCGTGAGGGGACTAGCGGGGGGGCTGAGCACAGATACGCAGTATTTT. Translation gives CASSVRGLAGGLSTDTQYF. This chain joins TRBV9 and TRBJ2-3; TRBD2 matches 16 bases. Germline loops: CDR1 SGDLS, CDR2 YYNGEE. The V segment lost 2 bases and the J segment 0 bases; nucleotides outside the gene matches: 6. The CDR3 sequence is 19 residues long.

This clone was found a few times. This rearrangement joins TRBV7-9 to TRBJ1-5; D is unclear. This CDR3 is 15 amino acids long. Looked up from germline, CDR1 is SEHNR and CDR2 is FQNEAQ (reference sequence). Trimming removed 2 bases at V and 0 bases at J, with 8 bases between. DNA for the CDR3: TGTGCCAGCAGCTTAATGGGAAATAGCAATCAGCCCCAGCATTTT. It specifies CASSLMGNSNQPQHF.

J is TRBJ2-3 and V is TRBV28; D gene ambiguous. Germline CDR1 and CDR2: MDHEN and SYDVKM. Trimming stripped 3 bases from V and 0 bases from J, with 10 bases between. CDR3 length: 15 residues. The CDR3 loop is CASSFPRKSTDTQYF. CDR3 nucleotide sequence: TGTGCCAGCAGTTTTCCTAGGAAAAGCACAGATACGCAGTATTTT.

The chain links TRBV5-8 to TRBJ1-1; the D is unclear. Germline assignment: CDR1 SGHTS and CDR2 YDEGEE. The CDR3 is made up of 15 amino acids. Trimming took 4 bases from V and 6 from J, leaving 19 bases between them. The CDR3 reads CASSLGAGSDAEAFF. CDR3 bases: TGTGCCAGCAGCCTCGGAGCGGGGTCCGACGCTGAAGCTTTCTTT. The full variable domain, rest sourced from reference TRBV5-8 and TRBJ1-1, is EAGVTQSPTHLIKTRGQQATLRCSPISGHTSVYWYQQALGLGLQFLLWYDEGEERNRGNFPPRFSGRQFPNYSSELNVNALELEDSALYLCASSLGAGSDAEAFFGQGTRLTVV.

The rearrangement joins TRBV7-3 to TRBJ1-2; D remains unclear. CDR1 and CDR2 (germline): SGHTA, FQGTGA. The CDR3 loop spans 14 amino acids. The V end was cut by 1 base, the J end by 5 bases, with 11 bases between. The CDR3 loop is CASSLIPGGYGYTF. CDR3 nucleotides: TGTGCCAGCAGCTTAATTCCGGGTGGTTATGGCTACACCTTC.

This chain joins TRBV28 and TRBJ2-7; 11 positions match TRBD1. Germline V lookup: CDR1 MDHEN, CDR2 SYDVKM. The V segment lost 9 bases and the J segment 4 bases; nucleotides outside the gene matches: 11. The CDR3 runs to 15 residues. In DNA, the CDR3 is TGTGCCAGTTGCTCGACCGGGACAGGGGGTTACGAGCAGTACTTC. This sequence encodes CASCSTGTGGYEQYF.

The chain has TRBV4-1 and TRBJ2-7, with 7 bases lining up with TRBD1. In germline, CDR1 is MGHRA, CDR2 YSYEKL. J gave up 4 bases and V 4 bases, and 7 bases lay outside the gene matches. The CDR3 is made up of 14 amino acids. For the CDR3, the DNA is TGCGCCAGCAGCCGACCGGGACAGTTATACGAGCAGTACTTC. Its protein product is CASSRPGQLYEQYF.